These 14 T cell receptor beta chains came from one sample sequenced in a study of patients and donors after allogeneic stem cell transplantation. Using its own MiXCR run on the RT-PCR reads, TCRdb lists one record per CDR3 protein. This repertoire shows about 90,000 distinct CDR3 sequences, roughly 52% found once; its top ten account for 60% to 65%. The sample was blood, either unsorted or a sorted T cell fraction (not recorded which). The receptor set was obtained from a human donor who was either an allogeneic HSCT recipient or a stem cell or donor lymphocyte infusion donor (not recorded which). It is not recorded whose cells these are; they may come from a transplant donor.

J is TRBJ1-1 and V is TRBV5-1; 8 nucleotides agree with TRBD1. V was pared by 4 bases and J by 2 bases, with 4 bases of the junction left unmatched. Germline-derived CDR1 and CDR2 are SGHRS and YFSETQ. The CDR3 contains 14 residues. The CDR3 sequence: CASSPQGANTEAFF. CDR3 DNA: TGCGCCAGCAGCCCGCAGGGGGCCAACACTGAAGCTTTCTTT.

This clonotype was seen more than once but under ten times. CDR3 bases: TGTGCCAGCAGCTCTGGGACCGAGAACACTGAAGCTTTCTTT. This codes for CASSSGTENTEAFF. The rearrangement uses TRBV5-6 and TRBJ1-1, with a tentative D call TRBD1 (5 bases). The germline gives CDR1 SGHDT, CDR2 YYEEEE. V lost 3 bases and J 1 base, leaving 10 bases between the germline ends. CDR3 length equals 14 residues. Looking up the rest from reference TRBV5-6 and TRBJ1-1 gives the full variable domain: DAGVTQSPTHLIKTRGQQVTLRCSPKSGHDTVSWYQQALGQGPQFIFQYYEEEERQRGNFPDRFSGHQFPNYSSELNVNALLLGDSALYLCASSSGTENTEAFFGQGTRLTVV.

V is TRBV15 and J is TRBJ1-1; D is uncertain. The CDR3 loop spans 14 amino acids. Germline CDR1 and CDR2: LNHNV and YYDKDF (reference sequence). Trimming stripped 1 base from V and 4 bases from J, with 10 bases between. DNA for the CDR3: TGTGCCACCAGCAGAGTGGACCCCGGCACTGAAGCTTTCTTT. Protein: CATSRVDPGTEAFF. Supplemented by reference TRBV15 and TRBJ1-1, the full variable domain reads DAMVIQNPRYQVTQFGKPVTLSCSQTLNHNVMYWYQQKSSQAPKLLFHYYDKDFNNEADTPDNFQSRRPNTSFCFLDIRSPGLGDTAMYLCATSRVDPGTEAFFGQGTRLTVV.

This clonotype was seen a handful of times. The chain employs TRBV29-1 and TRBJ1-1; no reliable D call. Per germline, CDR1 SQVTM and CDR2 ANQGSEA. This CDR3 comprises 12 residues. V was pared by 7 bases and J by 0 bases, with 9 bases between. The CDR3 sequence is CSAEPLNTEAFF. The DNA of the CDR3 is TGCAGCGCGGAGCCCCTGAACACTGAAGCTTTCTTT.

The chain is built from TRBV12-3 or TRBV12-4 and TRBJ1-5, with D hard to call. The CDR3 covers 12 residues. V lost 3 bases, J lost 5 bases, and 5 bases lay in between. Written as DNA, the CDR3 is TGTGCCAGCAGTTTTAGTGATCAGCCCCAGCATTTT. This codes for CASSFSDQPQHF.

The chain carries TRBV29-1 and TRBJ2-3, with D perhaps matching TRBD2 (6 bases). The CDR3 sequence is 14 residues long. From germline, CDR1 is SQVTM and CDR2 ANQGSEA. Trimming took 7 bases from V and 0 from J, leaving 14 bases between them. CDR3 coding DNA: TGCAGCGCCGGGGACTTATGGAGCACAGATACGCAGTATTTT. Translating gives CSAGDLWSTDTQYF.

This clonotype was seen more than once but under ten times. V and J are TRBV4-1 and TRBJ1-5; no definite D call. Trimming removed 3 bases at V and 2 bases at J, with 5 bases between. Germline V gene lookup returns CDR1 MGHRA and CDR2 YSYEKL. The length of the CDR3 is 13 residues. In nucleotides, the CDR3 is TGCGCCAGCAGCCAGAGAGGCAATCAGCCCCAGCATTTT. This encodes CASSQRGNQPQHF.

There are a few counts of this clonotype. The chain combines TRBV18 with TRBJ1-1, with D unresolved. The V gene lost 2 bases and the J gene lost 0 bases, with 10 bases spanning the gap. The CDR3 runs to 15 residues. Germline V gene data show CDR1 as KGHSH and CDR2 as LQKENI. As DNA, the CDR3 is TGTGCCAGCTCACCAAGTGGGGATATGAACACTGAAGCTTTCTTT. Translation gives CASSPSGDMNTEAFF.

The J gene is TRBJ1-1, the V gene TRBV28; D is unresolved. The CDR3 runs 14 residues. Germline V gives CDR1 MDHEN, CDR2 SYDVKM. V gave up 8 bases and J gave up 6 bases, with 19 bases separating them. In DNA, the CDR3 is TGTGCCAGCGTCGCGGGGTCGAGAAGGGCTGAAGCTTTCTTT. Protein: CASVAGSRRAEAFF.

This rearrangement joins TRBV27 to TRBJ1-5; the match to TRBD1 covers 8 bases. Trimming at V came to 5 bases and at J to 1 base, leaving 4 bases not matched to a gene. CDR3 length equals 15 residues. CDR1 MNHEY and CDR2 SMNVEV come from the germline V gene (reference sequence). CDR3 DNA sequence: TGTGCCAGCAGTGCCAGGGGGCTGAGCAATCAGCCCCAGCATTTT. Residues: CASSARGLSNQPQHF.

The chain links TRBV9 to TRBJ1-1, with TRBD1 matching over 7 bases. Germline values: CDR1 SGDLS, CDR2 YYNGEE. The CDR3 runs to 17 residues. V lost 1 base, J lost 5 bases, and 14 bases stayed unmatched. The CDR3 here is CASSVNPHRGFGTEAFF. The CDR3 DNA is TGTGCCAGCAGCGTAAACCCCCACAGGGGCTTTGGGACTGAAGCTTTCTTT. Variable domain in full (rest from reference TRBV9 and TRBJ1-1): DSGVTQTPKHLITATGQRVTLRCSPRSGDLSVYWYQQSLDQGLQFLIQYYNGEERAKGNILERFSAQQFPDLHSELNLSSLELGDSALYFCASSVNPHRGFGTEAFFGQGTRLTVV.

This clonotype was seen more than once but under ten times. The V and J genes are TRBV3-1 and TRBJ1-6; no clear D gene. This CDR3 comprises 17 residues. Germline values: CDR1 LGHDT, CDR2 YNNKEL (reference sequence). V lost 4 bases and J 0 bases, leaving 13 bases between the germline ends. In DNA, the CDR3 is TGTGCCAGCAGCCTCGGCCCAGCAAGCTCCTATAATTCACCCCTCCACTTT. This translates into CASSLGPASSYNSPLHF.

This clonotype was detected a few times. The V call is TRBV5-6, the J call TRBJ1-1; D unclear. This CDR3 comprises 13 residues. Germline V lookup: CDR1 SGHDT, CDR2 YYEEEE. V was shortened by 4 bases and J by 1 base, with 8 bases between the two germline ends. CDR3 sequence (DNA): TGTGCCAGCAGCCTATTCAAGAACACTGAAGCTTTCTTT. This translates into CASSLFKNTEAFF.

V is TRBV10-3 and J is TRBJ1-1; D remains ambiguous. Trimming shortened V by 2 bases and J by 0 bases, and 4 bases separated the two germline ends. Germline V gene lookup returns CDR1 ENHRY and CDR2 SYGVKD. CDR3 length equals 13 residues. In DNA form, the CDR3 reads TGTGCCATCAGTGAGAAAATGAACACTGAAGCTTTCTTT. This encodes CAISEKMNTEAFF.